Below, 18 T cell receptor beta chains from the same sample are listed, as sequenced in a study of blood T cell repertoires in COVID-19. TCRdb's table, derived via immunoSEQ multiplex PCR, lists solely in-frame clones and lacks some. The sample lists 200,000 to 250,000 clones; roughly 86% were seen once. The material sequenced was PBMCs or T cells enriched from blood (not recorded which). The receptors derive from a woman in her twenties or thirties with acute COVID-19.

The gene calls are TRBV5-1 and TRBJ2-7; 11 positions match TRBD1. The CDR3 spans 15 residues. Germline V lookup: CDR1 SGHRS, CDR2 YFSETQ. The V segment lost 2 bases and the J segment 1 base; nucleotides outside the gene matches: 2. CDR3 bases: TGCGCCAGCAGCTTTGGGACAGGGGGTTCCTACGAGCAGTACTTC. It is translated as CASSFGTGGSYEQYF.

The chain has TRBV7-8 and TRBJ2-7; 10 nucleotides agree with TRBD1. Germline V gives CDR1 SGHVS, CDR2 FQNEAQ. The CDR3 length is 15 residues. The V and J ends lost 3 bases and 2 bases, in that order; junction bases with no gene match: 4. CDR3 nucleotides: TGTGCCAGCAGCTTCAGCGGGACAGGGGCCTACGAGCAGTACTTC. It translates to CASSFSGTGAYEQYF.

The CDR3 sequence: CASSLTDFPGQEGTEAFF. DNA for the CDR3: TGCGCCAGCAGCCTGACAGACTTTCCGGGACAGGAGGGCACTGAAGCTTTCTTT. The chain has TRBV4-1 and TRBJ1-1; 8 positions match TRBD1. The CDR3 spans 18 residues. Germline V gene lookup returns CDR1 MGHRA and CDR2 YSYEKL. After removal of 4 bases from V and 4 bases from J, the junction contained 17 bases not matched to a gene.

This clone was recorded only once. The chain joins TRBV7-9 to TRBJ1-2; D gene uncertain. Germline loops: CDR1 SEHNR, CDR2 FQNEAQ (reference sequence). V gave up 3 bases and J gave up 5 bases, with 7 bases separating them. The CDR3 has 12 residues. The CDR3 bases are TGTGCCAGCAGCTTTGGAGCGTATGGCTACACCTTC. Its protein product is CASSFGAYGYTF.

This clone was counted only a few times. The rearrangement links TRBV4-3 to TRBJ2-7, with D possibly matching TRBD2 (5 bases). The germline V gene has CDR1 LGHNA and CDR2 YSLEER. V lost 1 base, J lost 4 bases, and 23 bases lay in between. This CDR3 has 18 amino acids. The chain's CDR3 is CASSQAPSLMTGGYEQYF. Here the CDR3 DNA reads TGCGCCAGCAGCCAAGCACCGTCCCTAATGACTGGCGGGTACGAGCAGTACTTC.

This chain links TRBV4-3 with TRBJ1-1; D unresolved. Deletions cut 3 bases from V and 5 bases from J, with 13 bases between. The germline V gene has CDR1 LGHNA and CDR2 YSLEER. This CDR3 comprises 14 residues. CDR3 coding DNA: TGCGCCAGCAGCCATGGGCTCGGCTGGACTGAAGCTTTCTTT. Its translation is CASSHGLGWTEAFF.

The gene calls are TRBV7-2 and TRBJ2-7; D uncertain. This CDR3 is 13 amino acids long. The germline gives CDR1 SGHTA, CDR2 FQGNSA. Trimming cost V 3 bases and J 1 base, with 7 bases left between them. CDR3 nucleotides: TGTGCCAGCAGCTTCGGCGGATCCTACGAGCAGTACTTC. Protein sequence: CASSFGGSYEQYF.

The J gene is TRBJ1-4, the V gene TRBV3-1 (or the pseudogene TRBV3-2); D is unclear. CDR1 LGHDT and CDR2 YNNKEL come from the germline V gene (reference sequence). This CDR3 contains 15 residues. Trimming removed 3 bases from V and 5 bases from J, with 13 bases in between. The CDR3 protein is CASSHRGRRNEKLFF. CDR3 in DNA: TGTGCCAGCAGCCACCGAGGGCGGAGGAATGAAAAACTGTTTTTT.

The rearrangement joins TRBV19 to TRBJ1-2; D is uncertain. This CDR3 is 13 amino acids long. V was cut by 8 bases and J by 4 bases, with 14 bases left in between. CDR1 is LNHDA, CDR2 SQIVND, per germline (reference sequence). The CDR3 DNA follows: TGTGCCAGTGGAGGACTCCCGTTCTATGGCTACACCTTC. Its translation is CASGGLPFYGYTF.

The rearrangement uses TRBV7-9 and TRBJ2-3; 8 bases are shared with TRBD2. The CDR3 covers 13 residues. Germline V gene lookup returns CDR1 SEHNR and CDR2 FQNEAQ (reference sequence). V was clipped by 5 bases and J by 4 bases; unmatched bases: 2. Written as DNA, the CDR3 is TGTGCCAGCAGCGGGACTAGAGCAGATACGCAGTATTTT. Amino acid sequence: CASSGTRADTQYF.

V and J are TRBV7-2 and TRBJ2-1; 12 bases are shared with TRBD2. The J segment lost 3 bases and the V segment lost 1 base, leaving 7 bases of the junction unmatched. The CDR3 contains 18 residues. Germline V gene sequence: CDR1 SGHTA, CDR2 FQGNSA. The CDR3: CASSLVRSSGGVYNEQFF. The CDR3 DNA is TGTGCCAGCAGCTTAGTGAGGTCTAGCGGGGGGGTCTACAATGAGCAGTTCTTC.

The chain uses TRBV6-5 and TRBJ1-1, with 9 bases aligning to TRBD1. The V gene's germline CDR1 is MNHEY and CDR2 SVGAGI. CDR3 length: 14 amino acids. The V segment lost 7 bases and the J segment 6 bases; nucleotides outside the gene matches: 9. The CDR3 DNA sequence: TGTGCCAGCAACGCACAGGGGGCAGAGGCTGAAGCTTTCTTT. Its protein product is CASNAQGAEAEAFF.

The rearrangement uses TRBV5-6 and TRBJ1-6; D gene unclear. The ends were cut back, 1 base at V and 5 bases at J, with 10 bases in the middle. Germline loops: CDR1 SGHDT, CDR2 YYEEEE. The length of the CDR3 is 15 residues. CDR3 coding DNA: TGTGCCAGCAGCTTGAGGGAGTCCCATAATTCACCCCTCCACTTT. This encodes CASSLRESHNSPLHF. Supplemented by reference TRBV5-6 and TRBJ1-6, the full variable domain reads DAGVTQSPTHLIKTRGQQVTLRCSPKSGHDTVSWYQQALGQGPQFIFQYYEEEERQRGNFPDRFSGHQFPNYSSELNVNALLLGDSALYLCASSLRESHNSPLHFGNGTRLTVT.

The CDR3: CASSPGTGTNSPLHF. In DNA, the CDR3 is TGTGCCAGCAGCCCCGGGACAGGGACTAATTCACCCCTCCACTTT. The rearrangement joins TRBV27 to TRBJ1-6; 9 bases match TRBD1. The CDR3 is 15 amino acids. Unmatched junction bases numbered 6, after V lost 6 bases and J lost 6 bases. Germline V lookup: CDR1 MNHEY, CDR2 SMNVEV (reference sequence).

The J gene is TRBJ2-1, the V gene TRBV4-1; the match to TRBD1 covers 7 bases. In germline, CDR1 is MGHRA, CDR2 YSYEKL. The CDR3 sequence is 13 residues long. V shed 0 bases and J 10 bases; nucleotides not matched to a gene: 3. The CDR3 loop reads CASSQDLGGEQFF. CDR3 bases: TGCGCCAGCAGCCAAGATCTAGGGGGCGAGCAGTTCTTC.

V usage is TRBV10-3 and J usage is TRBJ1-1, with 7 positions matching TRBD1. Unmatched junction bases numbered 7, after V lost 6 bases and J lost 6 bases. This CDR3 spans 13 amino acids. The germline V gene encodes CDR1 ENHRY and CDR2 SYGVKD. CDR3 region: CAISSLTGSEAFF. DNA for the CDR3: TGTGCCATCAGCTCCCTGACAGGGTCTGAAGCTTTCTTT.

The chain links TRBV9 to TRBJ2-3; 7 bases map to TRBD1. CDR1 SGDLS and CDR2 YYNGEE come from the germline V gene. The trim removed 3 bases at V and 3 bases at J, leaving 7 bases unmatched. This CDR3 region has 15 residues. CDR3 nucleotides: TGTGCCAGCAGCGGAGCCGACAGGGTAACAGATACGCAGTATTTT. Translated, it gives CASSGADRVTDTQYF.

The genes are TRBV19 and TRBJ1-1, with TRBD1 matching 7 bases. CDR1 LNHDA and CDR2 SQIVND come from the germline V gene (reference sequence). The CDR3 spans 12 residues. V lost 7 bases to trimming and J lost 5 bases; unmatched junction nucleotides: 4. The CDR3 here is CASKRGPTEAFF. The CDR3 DNA sequence: TGTGCCAGTAAAAGGGGGCCTACTGAAGCTTTCTTT.